Listed here are 24 T cell receptor beta chains from one sample, sequenced in a study of vaccination and CD4 T cells after COVID-19. TCRdb passed the PCR reads through MiXCR, listing each CDR3 protein once. The table has about 15,000 distinct CDR3 sequences, 66% seen once. Sequencing was performed on CD4+ T cells from blood, taken after SARS-CoV-2 vaccination. These receptors all come from a human donor who had recovered from COVID-19.

This chain connects TRBV20-1 to TRBJ2-7; TRBD2 matches at 10 bases. Trimming at V came to 5 bases and at J to 3 bases, leaving 7 bases not matched to a gene. CDR1 is DFQATT and CDR2 is SNEGSKA in the germline V gene (reference sequence). The CDR3 covers 14 residues. DNA for the CDR3: TGCAGTGCTTATGAGCGGGAGGGTATCTACGAGCAGTACTTC. Translated, it gives CSAYEREGIYEQYF.

A single count supports this clonotype. The chain links TRBV20-1 to TRBJ2-7, with a weak D call TRBD1 (5 bases). Germline-derived CDR1 and CDR2 are DFQATT and SNEGSKA (reference sequence). The CDR3 extends over 12 amino acids. DNA of the CDR3: TGCAAATGTCAGGGTGCGGCCTACGAGCAGTACTTC. Protein: CKCQGAAYEQYF.

This clonotype was seen a few times. The chain couples TRBV6-2 or TRBV6-3 to TRBJ2-7; unclear D gene. In germline, CDR1 is MNHEY, CDR2 SVGEGT. This CDR3 is built from 12 residues. The V gene lost 2 bases and the J gene lost 3 bases, with 5 bases spanning the gap. DNA of the CDR3: TGTGCCAGCAGTTACGATATCTACGAGCAGTACTTC. This gives the protein CASSYDIYEQYF.

This rearrangement joins TRBV2 to TRBJ1-3; 12 bases map to TRBD1. CDR1 and CDR2 from the germline V gene are SNHLY and FYNNEI. The CDR3 is 17 residues long. With 4 bases clipped from V and 0 bases from J, the junction kept 4 bases outside the gene matches. CDR3 in DNA: TGTGCCAGCAGTGGAGGGACAGGGGGCCTCTCTGGAAACACCATATATTTT. It yields the protein CASSGGTGGLSGNTIYF.

The chain links TRBV24-1 to TRBJ2-3; no reliable D call. Per the germline V gene, CDR1 is KGHDR and CDR2 is SFDVKD. The CDR3 length is 15 residues. V lost 2 bases to trimming and J lost 1 base, with 9 bases between them. The CDR3 reads CATSDSRAGTDTQYF. For the CDR3, the DNA is TGTGCCACCAGTGATTCCCGGGCGGGCACAGATACGCAGTATTTT.

In its sample, this clonotype was seen a few times. The rearrangement links TRBV7-8 to TRBJ1-5; no reliable D call. Germline V lookup: CDR1 SGHVS, CDR2 FQNEAQ. Trimming stripped 1 base from V and 2 bases from J, with 9 bases between. This CDR3 contains 15 residues. CDR3 region: CASSLDLGGNQPQHF. The CDR3 DNA reads as TGTGCCAGCAGCTTAGATCTGGGCGGCAATCAGCCCCAGCATTTT.

The chain links TRBV21-1 to TRBJ1-6. TRBV21-1 is reported as a pseudogene. The CDR3 is made up of 14 amino acids. CDR3 nucleotides: TGTGCCAGCAGCAAGTGGGTACGGGCTTCACCCCTCCACTTT. It translates to CASSKWVRASPLHF.

CDR3 region: CASSLYRGTYEQYF. In nucleotides, the CDR3 is TGTGCCAGCAGTTTATATAGGGGAACCTACGAGCAGTACTTC. This chain links TRBV27 with TRBJ2-7; D may be TRBD1 (5 bases). Germline CDR1 is MNHEY and CDR2 is SMNVEV (reference sequence). The CDR3 has 14 amino acids. V lost 1 base and J 2 bases, leaving 9 bases between the germline ends.

This chain links TRBV12-3 or TRBV12-4 with TRBJ1-2; no reliable D call. The CDR3 is 15 residues long. V lost 4 bases to trimming and J lost 4 bases, with 16 bases between them. The CDR3 spells CASSSTPNRGYGYTF. The CDR3 DNA follows: TGTGCCAGCAGTTCCACACCAAACCGGGGCTATGGCTACACCTTC.

V usage is TRBV6-5 and J usage is TRBJ2-3; 10 nucleotides align to TRBD1. The CDR3 contains 15 residues. V lost 2 bases and J lost 2; bases outside the gene matches: 1. CDR1 and CDR2 from the germline V gene are MNHEY and SVGAGI. CDR3 protein: CASSYGTGDTDTQYF. CDR3 DNA: TGTGCCAGCAGTTACGGGACAGGGGACACAGATACGCAGTATTTT.

The chain combines TRBV6-1 with TRBJ1-4; TRBD1 matches at 9 bases. Germline V lookup: CDR1 MNHNS, CDR2 SASEGT. CDR3 length: 14 amino acids. V was pared by 6 bases and J by 3 bases, with 2 bases of the junction left unmatched. The CDR3 DNA sequence: TGTGCCAGCAGAAGGACAGGGGCTAATGAAAAACTGTTTTTT. This encodes CASRRTGANEKLFF.

The V gene is TRBV7-2, the J gene TRBJ1-2; no clear D. The length of the CDR3 is 12 residues. V gave up 5 bases and J gave up 4 bases, with 8 bases separating them. Germline V gene sequence: CDR1 SGHTA, CDR2 FQGNSA. CDR3 loop: CASSPGLYGYTF. Written as DNA, the CDR3 is TGTGCCAGCAGCCCAGGACTCTATGGCTACACCTTC.

This clonotype was counted between two and nine times. J is TRBJ1-1 and V is TRBV15, with D uncertain. CDR1 is LNHNV and CDR2 is YYDKDF in the germline V gene (reference sequence). The CDR3 runs to 13 residues. V dropped 0 bases and J dropped 7 bases, with 9 bases sitting between them. The DNA of the CDR3 is TGTGCCACCAGCAGAGATTTCAAGGGTGAAGCTTTCTTT. Protein: CATSRDFKGEAFF.

The chain combines TRBV19 with TRBJ2-7; a weak D match, TRBD1 (6 bases). The V and J ends lost 5 bases and 1 base respectively, with 12 bases between them. CDR3 length: 14 amino acids. Germline V CDR1 and CDR2: LNHDA, SQIVND (reference sequence). CDR3 region: CASSHRDMSYEQYF. CDR3 in DNA: TGTGCCAGTAGTCATCGGGACATGTCCTACGAGCAGTACTTC.

The CDR3 here is CASSLDQGNTEAFF. CDR3 DNA sequence: TGTGCCAGCAGCTTAGACCAGGGGAACACTGAAGCTTTCTTT. This chain joins TRBV7-9 and TRBJ1-1, with a tentative D call TRBD1 (5 bases). The CDR3 is made up of 14 amino acids. Germline lookup yields CDR1 SEHNR and CDR2 FQNEAQ (reference sequence). V was shortened by 1 base and J by 1 base, with 7 bases between the two germline ends.

The chain couples TRBV20-1 to TRBJ1-1; tentatively, D is TRBD1 (6 bases). CDR3 length: 14 amino acids. CDR1 DFQATT and CDR2 SNEGSKA come from the germline V gene (reference sequence). V was trimmed by 6 bases and J by 5 bases, leaving 19 bases between them. CDR3 region: CSASNRAERTEAFF. The CDR3, as DNA: TGCAGTGCCTCTAACAGGGCGGAGAGGACTGAAGCTTTCTTT.

The sample holds a few counts of this clonotype. The chain couples TRBV20-1 to TRBJ2-3; possible D gene TRBD2, 6 bases. Per germline, CDR1 DFQATT and CDR2 SNEGSKA (reference sequence). The CDR3 has 14 amino acids. The V gene lost 6 bases and the J gene lost 1 base, with 14 bases spanning the gap. CDR3: CSAKRAGGTDTQYF. The CDR3 coding sequence is TGCAGTGCAAAGCGGGCCGGGGGCACAGATACGCAGTATTTT.

This chain joins TRBV6-1 and TRBJ2-1; no reliable D call. Germline CDR1 and CDR2: MNHNS and SASEGT. The CDR3 sequence is 14 residues long. V was trimmed by 4 bases and J by 4 bases, leaving 11 bases between them. The CDR3 nucleotides are TGTGCCAGCAGTGTTTTAACCCTGTACAATGAGCAGTTCTTC. It specifies CASSVLTLYNEQFF.

V gene TRBV5-5 combines with J gene TRBJ1-2; the D gene is possibly TRBD1 (6 bases). The CDR3 runs to 15 residues. The ends were cut back, 0 bases at V and 3 bases at J, with 12 bases in the middle. CDR1 and CDR2 (germline): SGHKS, YYEKEE (reference sequence). For the CDR3, the DNA is TGTGCCAGCAGCTTGGTTGTAAGGGGGGACTATGGCTACACCTTC. It codes for CASSLVVRGDYGYTF. Full variable domain (rest looked up from reference TRBV5-5 and TRBJ1-2): DAGVTQSPTHLIKTRGQQVTLRCSPISGHKSVSWYQQVLGQGPQFIFQYYEKEERGRGNFPDRFSARQFPNYSSELNVNALLLGDSALYLCASSLVVRGDYGYTFGSGTRLTVV.

The J gene is TRBJ1-1, the V gene TRBV25-1, with 9 positions matching TRBD1. The CDR3 loop spans 14 amino acids. V shed 3 bases and J 10 bases; nucleotides not matched to a gene: 9. Germline V gene data show CDR1 as MGHDK and CDR2 as SYGVNS. The CDR3 sequence: CASSEDRGPVVAFF. The CDR3 DNA sequence: TGTGCCAGCAGTGAGGACAGGGGACCTGTGGTAGCTTTCTTT. Together with reference TRBV25-1 and TRBJ1-1, the CDR3 gives the full variable domain: EADIYQTPRYLVIGTGKKITLECSQTMGHDKMYWYQQDPGMELHLIHYSYGVNSTEKGDLSSESTVSRIRTEHFPLTLESARPSHTSQYLCASSEDRGPVVAFFGQGTRLTVV.

V usage is TRBV7-9 and J usage is TRBJ1-1, with a tentative D call TRBD1 (5 bases). There are 14 residues in the CDR3. Trimming removed 1 base at V and 2 bases at J, with 8 bases between. CDR1 SEHNR and CDR2 FQNEAQ come from the germline V gene (reference sequence). Written as DNA, the CDR3 is TGTGCCAGCAGCTTAGTCGGGGGAAACACTGAAGCTTTCTTT. As protein: CASSLVGGNTEAFF.

The V gene is TRBV20-1, the J gene TRBJ2-2; 9 bases line up with TRBD2. The ends lost 5 bases at V and 1 base at J; junction bases unmatched: 2. The germline V gene encodes CDR1 DFQATT and CDR2 SNEGSKA (reference sequence). This CDR3 is built from 14 residues. The CDR3 is CSALTSGNTGELFF. The CDR3 DNA follows: TGCAGTGCTTTGACTAGCGGGAACACCGGGGAGCTGTTTTTT.

The chain joins TRBV19 to TRBJ2-5, with 9 bases matching TRBD1. Germline V gene lookup returns CDR1 LNHDA and CDR2 SQIVND (reference sequence). The CDR3 is made up of 16 amino acids. V gave up 4 bases and J gave up 5 bases; unmatched junction bases: 11. The CDR3 coding sequence is TGTGCCAGTAGTAGCCGGACAGGGGTGATTTCGGAGACCCAGTACTTC. It yields the protein CASSSRTGVISETQYF.

V and J are TRBV20-1 and TRBJ2-3; TRBD2 agrees at 12 bases. This CDR3 is built from 15 residues. Trimming at V came to 3 bases and at J to 0 bases, leaving 1 base not matched to a gene. Germline CDR1 DFQATT, CDR2 SNEGSKA (reference sequence). The CDR3 bases are TGCAGTGCTAGCACTAGCGGGAGGAGCACAGATACGCAGTATTTT. As protein: CSASTSGRSTDTQYF.